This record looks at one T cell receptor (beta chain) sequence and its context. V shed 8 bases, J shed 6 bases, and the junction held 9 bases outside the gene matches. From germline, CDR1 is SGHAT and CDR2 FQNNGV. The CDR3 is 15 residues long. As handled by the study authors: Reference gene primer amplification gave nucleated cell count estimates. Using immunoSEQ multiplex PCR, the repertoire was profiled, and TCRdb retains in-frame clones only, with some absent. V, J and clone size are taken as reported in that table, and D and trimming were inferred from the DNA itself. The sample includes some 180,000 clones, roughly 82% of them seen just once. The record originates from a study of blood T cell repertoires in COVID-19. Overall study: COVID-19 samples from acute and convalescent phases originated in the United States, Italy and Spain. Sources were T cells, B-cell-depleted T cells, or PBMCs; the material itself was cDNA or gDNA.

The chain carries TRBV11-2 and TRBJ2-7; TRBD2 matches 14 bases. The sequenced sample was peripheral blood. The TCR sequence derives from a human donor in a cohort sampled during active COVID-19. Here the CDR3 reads CASGEGLAGVREQYF. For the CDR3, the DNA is TGTGCCAGCGGCGAGGGACTAGCGGGAGTTCGCGAGCAGTACTTC.